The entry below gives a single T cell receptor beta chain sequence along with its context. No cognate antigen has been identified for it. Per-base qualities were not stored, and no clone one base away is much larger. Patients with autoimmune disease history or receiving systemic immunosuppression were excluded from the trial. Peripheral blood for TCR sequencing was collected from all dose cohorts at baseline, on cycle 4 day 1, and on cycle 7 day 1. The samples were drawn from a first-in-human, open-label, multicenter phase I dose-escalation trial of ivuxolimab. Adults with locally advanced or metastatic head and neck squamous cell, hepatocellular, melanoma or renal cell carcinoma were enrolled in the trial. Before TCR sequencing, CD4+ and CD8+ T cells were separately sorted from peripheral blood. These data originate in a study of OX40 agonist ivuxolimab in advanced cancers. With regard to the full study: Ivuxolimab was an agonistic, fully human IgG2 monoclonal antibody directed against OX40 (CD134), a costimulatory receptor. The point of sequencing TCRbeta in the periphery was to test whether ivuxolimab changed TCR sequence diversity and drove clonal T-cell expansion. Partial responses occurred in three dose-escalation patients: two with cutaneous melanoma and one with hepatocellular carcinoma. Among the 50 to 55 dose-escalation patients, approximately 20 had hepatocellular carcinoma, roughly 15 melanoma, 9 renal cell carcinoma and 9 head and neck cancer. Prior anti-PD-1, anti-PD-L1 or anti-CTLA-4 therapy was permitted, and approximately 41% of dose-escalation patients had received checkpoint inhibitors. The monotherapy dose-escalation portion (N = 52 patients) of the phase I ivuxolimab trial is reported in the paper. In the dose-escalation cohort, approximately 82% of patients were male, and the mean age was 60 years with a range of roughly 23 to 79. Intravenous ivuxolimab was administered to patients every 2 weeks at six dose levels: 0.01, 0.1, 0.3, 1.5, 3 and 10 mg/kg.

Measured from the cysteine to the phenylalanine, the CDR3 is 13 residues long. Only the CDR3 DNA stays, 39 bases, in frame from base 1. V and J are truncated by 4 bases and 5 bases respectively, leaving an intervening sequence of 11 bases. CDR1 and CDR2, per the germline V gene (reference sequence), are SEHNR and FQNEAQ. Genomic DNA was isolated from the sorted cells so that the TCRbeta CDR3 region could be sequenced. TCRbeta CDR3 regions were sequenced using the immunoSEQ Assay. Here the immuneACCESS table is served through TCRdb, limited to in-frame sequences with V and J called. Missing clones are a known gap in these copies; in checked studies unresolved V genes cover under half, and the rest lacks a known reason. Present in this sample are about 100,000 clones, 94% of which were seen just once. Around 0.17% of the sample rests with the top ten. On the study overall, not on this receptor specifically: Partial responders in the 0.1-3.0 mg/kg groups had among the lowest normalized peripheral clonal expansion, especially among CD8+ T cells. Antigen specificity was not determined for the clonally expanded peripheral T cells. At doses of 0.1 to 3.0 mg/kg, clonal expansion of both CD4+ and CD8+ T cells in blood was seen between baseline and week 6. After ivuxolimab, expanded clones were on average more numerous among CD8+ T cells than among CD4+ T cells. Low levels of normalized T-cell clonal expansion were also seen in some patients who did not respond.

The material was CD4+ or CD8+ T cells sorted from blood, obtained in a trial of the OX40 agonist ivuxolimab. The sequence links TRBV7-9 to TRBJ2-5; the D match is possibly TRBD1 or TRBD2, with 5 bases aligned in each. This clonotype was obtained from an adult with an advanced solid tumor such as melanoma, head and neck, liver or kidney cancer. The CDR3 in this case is CASSSRGRETQYF. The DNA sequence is TGTGCCAGCAGCTCTCGGGGCAGGGAGACCCAGTACTTC.